This is a list of T cell receptor beta chains from one sample in a study of lymphopenia after photon versus proton radiotherapy. Libraries were prepared by immunoSEQ multiplex PCR; TCRdb keeps only in-frame clonotypes and omits some of them. This sample yields tens of thousands of clones, of which about 87% are seen a single time; more than 10% belongs to the top ten. The sample was peripheral blood, taken from a patient treated with proton-based radiotherapy. Receptors were obtained from an elderly man with esophageal cancer. Each CDR3 is given with its conserved first and last residue. The D gene is left open where the match is weak. Part of the rows lack a size; the others show once, few, many or a class for expanded clones.

j_call,d_call,clone_size,v_call,cdr3_aa,cdr3_nt
TRBJ1-3,.,.,TRBV30,CAWSPSGNTIYF,TGTGCCTGGAGCCCCTCTGGAAACACCATATATTTT
TRBJ2-7,TRBD2,.,TRBV2,CASRARGLAGSYEQYF,TGTGCCAGCAGAGCCAGAGGACTAGCTGGGTCCTACGAGCAGTACTTC
TRBJ2-1,.,.,TRBV11-2,CASSLEGIGEQFF,TGTGCCAGCAGCTTAGAAGGTATAGGTGAGCAGTTCTTC
TRBJ1-2,.,.,TRBV11-2,CASSLGDFYGYTF,TGTGCCAGCAGCTTGGGAGATTTCTATGGCTACACCTTC
TRBJ1-5,TRBD1,.,TRBV19,CASSILSGTGLQPQHF,TGTGCCAGTAGTATACTTTCCGGGACAGGCCTCCAGCCCCAGCATTTT
TRBJ1-5,.,few,TRBV2,CASSSPGLSNQPQHF,TGTGCCAGCAGTTCCCCTGGCCTTAGCAATCAGCCCCAGCATTTT
TRBJ2-1,.,few,TRBV9,CASSVVIRLPPYNEQFF,TGTGCCAGCAGCGTAGTCATCCGACTCCCTCCCTACAATGAGCAGTTCTTC
TRBJ2-1,TRBD1,few,TRBV5-5,CASSFRTGTGSYNEQFF,TGTGCCAGCAGCTTTCGAACAGGGACAGGCTCCTACAATGAGCAGTTCTTC
TRBJ2-7,TRBD1,.,TRBV5-5,CASSLGWTGAYEQYF,TGTGCCAGCAGCCTCGGCTGGACAGGAGCCTACGAGCAGTACTTC
TRBJ2-7,TRBD1,.,TRBV9,CASSVGQGVYEQYF,TGTGCCAGCAGCGTGGGACAGGGGGTCTACGAGCAGTACTTC
TRBJ2-2,TRBD2,.,TRBV7-8,CASSRRLAGGGANTGELFF,TGTGCCAGCAGCAGACGACTAGCGGGAGGCGGGGCGAACACCGGGGAGCTGTTTTTT
TRBJ1-3,.,.,TRBV29-1,CSVEEGFSGNTIYF,TGCAGCGTTGAAGAGGGTTTCTCTGGAAACACCATATATTTT
TRBJ2-3,TRBD1,.,TRBV11-3,CASSSGTGTDTQYF,TGTGCCAGCAGCTCGGGGACAGGCACAGATACGCAGTATTTT
TRBJ2-3,TRBD1,.,TRBV4-1,CASRRGQGGTDTQYF,TGCGCCAGCAGGAGGGGACAGGGGGGCACAGATACGCAGTATTTT
TRBJ2-1,TRBD1,.,TRBV29-1,CSVERDRTYNEQFF,TGCAGCGTTGAAAGGGACAGGACCTACAATGAGCAGTTCTTC
TRBJ2-1,.,.,TRBV11-2,CASSSLNRIRASNEQFF,TGTGCCAGCAGCTCTCTAAACAGGATACGGGCCTCCAATGAGCAGTTCTTC
TRBJ2-7,.,.,TRBV7-8,CASSLDSGTVTYEQYF,TGTGCCAGCAGCTTAGACTCCGGGACGGTGACCTACGAGCAGTACTTC
TRBJ1-2,.,.,TRBV21-1,CASSKVRDRGYGYTF,TGTGCCAGCAGCAAAGTACGGGACAGGGGATATGGCTACACCTTC
TRBJ1-2,.,.,TRBV10-3,CAISDLQDLYGYTF,TGTGCCATCAGTGATTTACAGGACCTATATGGCTACACCTTC
TRBJ2-7,TRBD2,.,TRBV2,CASSERTSGGEQYF,TGTGCCAGCAGTGAGAGGACTAGCGGTGGCGAGCAGTACTTC
TRBJ1-2,.,.,TRBV6-1,CASSLGAGANYGYTF,TGTGCCAGCTCTCTCGGGGCAGGGGCGAACTATGGCTACACCTTC
TRBJ2-7,TRBD1,.,TRBV18,CASSPRMTGSAYEQYF,TGTGCCAGCTCACCCCGAATGACAGGGAGCGCCTACGAGCAGTACTTC
TRBJ2-7,.,.,TRBV27,CASRRTGSYEQYF,TGTGCCAGCAGGAGAACAGGGAGCTACGAGCAGTACTTC
TRBJ2-7,.,.,TRBV7-2,CASSSHRAGGSYEQYF,TGTGCCAGCAGCTCTCATAGGGCCGGGGGATCCTACGAGCAGTACTTC
TRBJ2-1,.,.,TRBV7-8,CASSSHPVAYNEQFF,TGTGCCAGCAGCTCGCATCCAGTAGCCTACAATGAGCAGTTCTTC
TRBJ1-2,TRBD1,once,TRBV29-1,CSVRPGTEYGYTF,TGCAGCGTCCGTCCCGGGACAGAGTATGGCTACACCTTC
TRBJ2-7,TRBD2,.,TRBV9,CASSPMGGGGTYEQYF,TGTGCCAGCAGCCCAATGGGAGGCGGGGGAACTTACGAGCAGTACTTC
TRBJ2-3,.,.,TRBV7-2,CASSLVLGAADTQYF,TGTGCCAGCAGCTTAGTTTTAGGGGCGGCAGATACGCAGTATTTT
TRBJ2-2,.,.,TRBV6-1,CASSFYPYRSELFF,TGTGCCAGCAGCTTCTACCCGTACCGGAGCGAGCTGTTTTTT
TRBJ2-7,TRBD1,.,TRBV2,CASGDRGFDSEQYF,TGTGCCAGCGGGGACAGGGGATTTGATAGCGAGCAGTACTTC
TRBJ2-5,TRBD1,.,TRBV19,CASSIPLGLTGGQETQYF,TGTGCCAGTAGTATACCCCTCGGGCTGACAGGGGGCCAAGAGACCCAGTACTTC
TRBJ2-7,.,.,TRBV6-6,CASSYSLIARRYEQYF,TGTGCCAGCAGTTACTCGTTAATAGCCCGGCGCTACGAGCAGTACTTC
TRBJ1-1,.,.,TRBV9,CASSGKSPQGVTEAFF,TGTGCCAGCAGCGGAAAATCTCCCCAGGGCGTCACTGAAGCTTTCTTT
TRBJ2-2,.,.,TRBV6-4,CASSDSRETGELFF,TGTGCCAGCAGTGACTCGCGGGAAACTGGGGAGCTGTTTTTT
TRBJ2-7,.,.,TRBV7-2,CASSLGGNSYEQYF,TGTGCCAGCAGCTTAGGTGGTAACTCCTACGAGCAGTACTTC
TRBJ2-5,.,.,TRBV7-9,CASIAGRGRSEETQYF,TGTGCCAGCATCGCGGGCCGGGGGCGTTCGGAAGAGACCCAGTACTTC
TRBJ1-1,TRBD1,.,TRBV6-5,CASSYPKQGGSTEAFF,TGTGCCAGCAGTTACCCAAAACAGGGGGGCAGCACTGAAGCTTTCTTT
TRBJ2-2,TRBD1,.,TRBV19,CASSIPGTGNTGELFF,TGTGCCAGTAGTATCCCCGGGACAGGGAACACCGGGGAGCTGTTTTTT
TRBJ2-7,.,.,TRBV29-1,CSTRDGVYEQYF,TGCAGCACGAGGGACGGGGTTTACGAGCAGTACTTC
TRBJ2-3,.,.,TRBV5-4,CASSWGSTDTQYF,TGTGCCAGCAGCTGGGGATCAACAGATACGCAGTATTTT
TRBJ1-3,.,.,TRBV7-2,CASSLVGWNTIYF,TGTGCCAGCAGCTTAGTGGGCTGGAACACCATATATTTT
TRBJ1-4,TRBD1,.,TRBV7-9,CASSSGQGTNEKLFF,TGTGCCAGCAGCTCCGGACAGGGGACTAATGAAAAACTGTTTTTT
TRBJ1-6,.,.,TRBV9,CASSVGAASPLHF,TGTGCCAGCAGCGTAGGAGCGGCATCACCCCTCCACTTT
TRBJ1-5,TRBD1,.,TRBV7-2,CASSSTGGNQPQHF,TGTGCCAGCAGCTCGACAGGGGGCAATCAGCCCCAGCATTTT
TRBJ1-2,TRBD1,few,TRBV4-2,CASSQDPGGSGYGYTF,TGTGCCAGCAGCCAAGATCCAGGGGGCTCAGGTTATGGCTACACCTTC
TRBJ1-5,TRBD1,.,TRBV7-8,CASSLTTGGGNQPQHF,TGTGCCAGCAGCTTAACTACAGGGGGCGGGAATCAGCCCCAGCATTTT
TRBJ2-7,.,.,TRBV19,CASSIAVQTYEQYF,TGTGCCAGTAGTATAGCAGTACAGACCTACGAGCAGTACTTC
TRBJ2-5,TRBD2,.,TRBV4-1,CASSQGLAGQQETQYF,TGCGCCAGCAGCCAAGGTCTAGCGGGACAACAAGAGACCCAGTACTTC
TRBJ1-1,.,.,TRBV6-1,CASSEAGLGPTEAFF,TGTGCCAGCAGTGAAGCGGGTCTGGGTCCCACTGAAGCTTTCTTT
TRBJ1-3,.,.,TRBV5-5,CASSRAGYRGNTIYF,TGTGCCAGCAGCAGAGCAGGTTATCGAGGAAACACCATATATTTT
TRBJ2-5,.,.,TRBV30,CAGGRGGQETQYF,TGTGCCGGAGGCAGGGGAGGTCAAGAGACCCAGTACTTC
TRBJ2-5,.,.,TRBV5-1,CASSLTVGGQETQYF,TGCGCCAGCAGCTTGACGGTCGGGGGTCAAGAGACCCAGTACTTC
TRBJ2-1,TRBD2,.,TRBV27,CASSLAGVYNEQFF,TGTGCCAGCAGTCTAGCGGGGGTCTACAATGAGCAGTTCTTC
TRBJ2-5,.,.,TRBV7-2,CASSRGSQETQYF,TGTGCCAGCAGCCGGGGGAGTCAAGAGACCCAGTACTTC
TRBJ1-5,.,.,TRBV5-3,CARSLNRIQPQHF,TGTGCCAGAAGCTTAAATCGGATCCAGCCCCAGCATTTT
TRBJ1-1,.,once,TRBV6-1,CASSDVWNTEAFF,TGTGCCAGCAGTGACGTCTGGAACACTGAAGCTTTCTTT
TRBJ1-4,.,.,TRBV4-1,CASSQRTDSNEKLFF,TGCGCCAGCAGCCAAAGGACAGATAGCAATGAAAAACTGTTTTTT